Listed below are T cell receptor beta chains from one sample, sequenced in a study of T cell responses to AZD1222 COVID-19 vaccine. Only in-frame clones appear in the TCRdb table, and some are missing; sequencing was by immunoSEQ multiplex PCR. The table records 110,000 or so clones, 80% to 95% of them present only once. The specimen was peripheral blood, collected 28 days after the second dose of the MenACWY control vaccine. Receptors were obtained from an adult who received the MenACWY meningococcal vaccine as a control. Each CDR3 is given with its conserved first and last residue. A D gene is named only where the DNA matches it firmly. Some rows mark clone size as missing; the rest say once, few, many or name a class of expanded clone.

D	J	V	size	CDR3	DNA
TRBD1	TRBJ2-3	TRBV19	once	CASSIIETGSDTQYF	TGTGCCAGTAGTATAATCGAGACAGGGTCAGATACGCAGTATTTT
NA	TRBJ2-5	TRBV16	NA	CASSQTGVRETQYF	TGTGCCAGCAGCCAAACGGGGGTACGAGAGACCCAGTACTTC
NA	TRBJ2-2	TRBV5-8	NA	CASSLAMSHTGELFF	TGTGCCAGCAGCTTGGCCATGTCTCATACCGGGGAGCTGTTTTTT
NA	TRBJ1-2	TRBV19	NA	CASSMDLGYGYTF	TGTGCCAGTAGTATGGACTTGGGCTATGGCTACACCTTC
NA	TRBJ1-1	TRBV6-5	NA	CASSLQGKGEAFF	TGTGCCAGCAGTCTCCAGGGGAAAGGTGAAGCTTTCTTT
NA	TRBJ1-4	TRBV18	NA	CASSPRTKDEKLFF	TGTGCCAGCTCACCCCGGACAAAGGATGAAAAACTGTTTTTT
NA	TRBJ1-1	TRBV28	NA	CASSLQGFGTEAFF	TGTGCCAGCAGTTTACAGGGATTCGGAACTGAAGCTTTCTTT
NA	TRBJ2-7	TRBV5-1	NA	CASSTRQGGGEQYF	TGCGCCAGCAGCACCAGACAGGGCGGGGGCGAGCAGTACTTC
TRBD1	TRBJ1-5	TRBV5-1	NA	CASSYSGQGDQPQHF	TGCGCCAGCAGCTATTCGGGACAGGGGGATCAGCCCCAGCATTTT
TRBD1	TRBJ2-2	TRBV27	NA	CASSLIRDRTGELFF	TGTGCCAGCAGTTTAATCCGGGACAGGACCGGGGAGCTGTTTTTT
NA	TRBJ1-5	TRBV19	few	CASSLAQTSNQPQHF	TGTGCCAGTAGTTTGGCGCAGACGAGCAATCAGCCCCAGCATTTT
NA	TRBJ2-3	TRBV3-1/TRBV3-2	NA	CASSKEGRLPDTQYF	TGTGCCAGCAGTAAGGAGGGACGCCTCCCGGATACGCAGTATTTT
NA	TRBJ2-2	TRBV11-1	NA	CASSPYRGSNTGELFF	TGTGCCAGCAGCCCCTATCGGGGGTCGAACACCGGGGAGCTGTTTTTT
TRBD2	TRBJ2-7	TRBV6-5	NA	CASSYRLAESYEQYF	TGTGCCAGCAGTTACCGACTAGCGGAGTCCTACGAGCAGTACTTC
NA	TRBJ1-1	TRBV7-9	NA	CASSSGQTNTEAFF	TGTGCCAGCAGCTCCGGACAGACGAACACTGAAGCTTTCTTT
NA	TRBJ2-4	TRBV4-1	NA	CASSQDVTAGPQYF	TGCGCCAGCAGCCAAGACGTAACAGCCGGCCCTCAGTACTTC
NA	TRBJ2-7	TRBV6-5	NA	CASTPAGPEEQYF	TGTGCCAGCACCCCCGCCGGGCCGGAGGAGCAGTACTTC
NA	TRBJ1-1	TRBV2	NA	CASRPASGNTEAFF	TGTGCCAGCAGACCCGCAAGTGGGAACACTGAAGCTTTCTTT
TRBD2	TRBJ2-7	TRBV7-8	NA	CASSLVGSGTGEQYF	TGTGCCAGCAGCTTAGTGGGTAGCGGGACTGGGGAGCAGTACTTC
TRBD1	TRBJ2-7	TRBV5-4	NA	CASSPRQGPYEQYF	TGTGCCAGCAGCCCTCGACAGGGCCCCTACGAGCAGTACTTC
NA	TRBJ2-5	TRBV6-4	NA	CAIAQGPARETQYF	TGTGCCATTGCCCAGGGACCGGCGAGAGAGACCCAGTACTTC
NA	TRBJ1-2	TRBV12-3/TRBV12-4	NA	CASQRNYGYTF	TGTGCCAGTCAGCGAAACTATGGCTACACCTTC